The clone carrying this TCR beta chain occurred many times. No antigen is known for it. This CDR3 has 14 amino acids. V dropped 8 bases and J dropped 4 bases, with 17 bases sitting between them. CDR1 and CDR2 from the germline V gene are SGHAT and FQNNGV. The data were obtained in a study of T cells after yellow fever vaccination. Findings and caveats of the study: Weaker overall, the secondary response nonetheless peaked faster (day 5 versus 15). Among primary-vaccination clones, most reappeared after the booster, at 96% for CD4 and around 91% for CD8. Some clonotypes, a small share, were shared between CD4 and CD8 compartments.

Using its own MiXCR run on the 5' RACE reads, TCRdb lists one record per CDR3 protein. The sample lists a few hundred thousand distinct CDR3 sequences, around 3.9% occurring once. This chain connects TRBV11-2 to TRBJ2-5; TRBD1 might be the D (5 bases). This TCR derives from a man between 18 and 35 years old who received the YFV17D yellow fever vaccine. The material sequenced was PBMCs, taken 5 days after the yellow fever booster vaccination. The CDR3, as DNA: TGTGCCAGCGCCCTGGTGTGGGGCGGAGAGACCCAGTACTTC. Its translation: CASALVWGGETQYF.